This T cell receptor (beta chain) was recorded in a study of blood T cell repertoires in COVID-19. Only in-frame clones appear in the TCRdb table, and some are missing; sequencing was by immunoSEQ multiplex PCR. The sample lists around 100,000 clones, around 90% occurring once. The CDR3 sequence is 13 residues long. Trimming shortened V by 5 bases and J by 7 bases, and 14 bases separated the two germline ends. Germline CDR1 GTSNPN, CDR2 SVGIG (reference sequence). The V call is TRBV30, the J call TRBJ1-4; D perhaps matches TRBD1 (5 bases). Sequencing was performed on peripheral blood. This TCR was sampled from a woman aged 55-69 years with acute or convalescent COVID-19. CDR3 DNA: TGTGCCTGGGCGGACAAGGCGAGTGAAAAACTGTTTTTT. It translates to CAWADKASEKLFF.